The clone carrying this T cell receptor (beta chain) was seen at least ten times. Its antigen remains unidentified. This sample is drawn from a study of identical twins. The study's findings and limits: Out-of-frame alpha sequences common to twins exhibited an excess of low generation probability. Invariant MAIT and iNKT cells are populations that could partly confound zero-insertion analyses.

Germline V gene lookup returns CDR1 DFQATT and CDR2 SNEGSKA (reference sequence). The CDR3 totals 12 residues. TCRdb ran MiXCR on the 5' RACE reads and lists one entry per CDR3 protein. In the table there are hundreds of thousands of distinct CDR3 sequences, approximately 9% of which are singletons. The chain has TRBV20-1 and TRBJ1-1; D remains ambiguous. The clonotype comes from a woman in her late teens or twenties in good health. The sample was memory (CD45RO+) T cells sorted from blood. In nucleotides, the CDR3 is TGCAGCATCAAGGTTGGGAACACTGAAGCTTTCTTT. It specifies CSIKVGNTEAFF.